The 5 T cell receptor beta chains presented below share a single source sample, sequenced in a study of T cell repertoires in cytomegalovirus infection. Via MiXCR, TCRdb re-called the reads, giving one row per CDR3 protein. This table has 150,000 to 200,000 distinct CDR3 sequences, 7.5% to 10% appearing once. The specimen sequenced was PBMCs. The receptors derive from a human donor in good health (CMV status not recorded). Some clones in this sample may be carry-over from other donors' samples.

This clonotype was seen many times. In nucleotides, the CDR3 is TGTGCCAGCAGTTACGGGCAGGGGATTAACATTCAGTACTTC. Amino acids: CASSYGQGINIQYF. The chain is built from TRBV6-2 or TRBV6-3 and TRBJ2-4; perhaps TRBD1 as D (6 bases). CDR1 is MNHEY and CDR2 is SVGEGT in the germline V gene. Trimming took 2 bases from V and 7 from J, leaving 12 bases between them. The CDR3 consists of 14 residues.

This clonotype was seen many times. A read error may produce the germline difference seen at one junction end. The CDR3 nucleotides are TGCAGCGGTACCGCAGAGGTATCCTACAGTGAGCAGTTCTTC. Translation: CSGTAEVSYSEQFF. This chain joins TRBV29-1 and TRBJ2-1; unclear D gene. The V gene's germline CDR1 is SQVTM and CDR2 ANQGSEA. The CDR3 is 14 residues long.

This clonotype was observed a handful of times. V is TRBV20-1 and J is TRBJ1-5; unclear D gene. V was cut by 0 bases and J by 3 bases, with 9 bases left in between. CDR3 length equals 14 residues. The V gene's germline CDR1 is DFQATT and CDR2 SNEGSKA (reference sequence). In DNA form, the CDR3 reads TGCAGTGCTAGAGACCCCCTGGCCAATCAGCCCCAGCATTTT. As protein: CSARDPLANQPQHF.

There are many counts of this clonotype. V is TRBV4-1 and J is TRBJ2-2, with TRBD1 as a possible D gene (6 bases). CDR1 and CDR2 (germline): MGHRA, YSYEKL. The CDR3 covers 15 residues. The V end lost 0 bases, the J end lost 5 bases, and 10 bases lay between the germline ends. CDR3 sequence (DNA): TGCGCCAGCAGCCAAGATCGACAGGCAACCGGGGAGCTGTTTTTT. Translation gives CASSQDRQATGELFF.

This clonotype was recorded many times. The gene calls are TRBV20-1 and TRBJ2-2; TRBD2 aligns across 9 bases. This CDR3 is 14 amino acids long. The V segment lost 4 bases and the J segment 5 bases; nucleotides outside the gene matches: 5. Germline V gene data show CDR1 as DFQATT and CDR2 as SNEGSKA (reference sequence). The CDR3 DNA follows: TGCAGTGCTATAGCGGGAGTGGGAACCGGGGAGCTGTTTTTT. Protein: CSAIAGVGTGELFF.